The entry below gives a single TCR beta chain sequence along with its context. The table came from immunoSEQ multiplex PCR; TCRdb's copy has only in-frame clones and leaves some out. Here the sample spans some 100,000 clones, around four fifths being singletons. These data are taken from a study of blood T cell repertoires in COVID-19. Input material: peripheral blood. This receptor was identified in a human donor in a cohort sampled during active COVID-19.

CDR3 region: CASSIGSSGRAVNEQFF. CDR3 coding DNA: TGTGCCAGTAGTATAGGCTCAAGCGGGAGGGCCGTCAATGAGCAGTTCTTC. This chain connects TRBV19 to TRBJ2-1; 10 nucleotides agree with TRBD2. CDR1 is LNHDA, CDR2 SQIVND, per germline (reference sequence). There are 17 residues in the CDR3. The junction had 9 bases not matched to a gene; V was cut back by 1 base and J by 6 bases.